The rows below give T cell receptor beta chains drawn from one sample of a study of cytomegalovirus exposure and HLA in healthy donors. The data were produced by immunoSEQ multiplex PCR, yet TCRdb's version contains in-frame clones alone and is incomplete. The sample holds approximately 160,000 clones, approximately 80% seen once. The sample consisted of PBMCs. The receptor set was obtained from a man between 18 and 35 years old in good health and CMV-seronegative. The conserved cysteine and the conserved F or W are not part of the CDR3 here. Fields, in order: V gene, J gene, CDR3 protein.

TRBV28	TRBJ1-5	ASSLPGDQPQH
TRBV9	TRBJ2-1	ASSATPGREDYNEQF
TRBV7-6	TRBJ2-2	ASSSSTGTGELF
TRBV11-3	TRBJ2-7	ASSLVAGSGEQY
TRBV5-6	TRBJ2-7	ASSWIGRGRGSYEQY
TRBV9	TRBJ2-5	ASSPRPGHLTQY
TRBV6-1	TRBJ1-2	ASSGTGQGDGYT
TRBV7-9	TRBJ2-7	ASSYGLAGAYEQY
TRBV7-6	TRBJ2-1	ASSAPGGVYNEQF
TRBV27	TRBJ2-7	ASSLKSSYEQY
TRBV4-1	TRBJ2-5	ASSQVPSGQETQY
TRBV11-3	TRBJ2-3	ASSTGQGHTDTQY
TRBV28	TRBJ1-2	ASSLWTRDAQDYGYT
TRBV19	TRBJ2-7	ASSFGGGGNEQY
TRBV29-1	TRBJ2-5	SVEQRLGTQY
TRBV2	TRBJ1-3	ASRPTGAGNTIY
TRBV27	TRBJ2-1	ASSTYNEQF
TRBV11-2	TRBJ2-5	ASSPQAETQY
TRBV7-7	TRBJ1-2	ARDRAYGYT
TRBV6-1	TRBJ2-5	ASSELTGGQETQY
TRBV6-1	NA	ASSENRVISYEQY
TRBV4-1	TRBJ2-1	ASSPQGLAGVEQF
TRBV10-3	TRBJ2-3	AISESLWARFTDTQY
TRBV29-1	TRBJ1-1	SVGSQNTEAF
TRBV14	TRBJ2-5	ASSQGYRGQETQY
TRBV11-3	TRBJ2-1	ASSLVVLGTSLNNEQF
TRBV6-4	TRBJ2-3	ASSEIAGGTDTQY
TRBV28	TRBJ2-5	ASSLLAVQETQY
TRBV19	TRBJ2-7	ASSREGAPYEQY
TRBV29-1	TRBJ2-3	SVDPHGGDTQY
TRBV9	TRBJ1-2	ASSPPTGDYGYT
TRBV19	TRBJ1-5	ASSIGGGVLSQH
TRBV7-3	TRBJ2-5	ASSFSGQGRETQY
TRBV7-9	TRBJ2-1	SSSLVRAASRNEQF
TRBV7-9	TRBJ1-1	ASSAPLTGSEAF
TRBV5-1	TRBJ2-1	ASSLSGEQGAEF